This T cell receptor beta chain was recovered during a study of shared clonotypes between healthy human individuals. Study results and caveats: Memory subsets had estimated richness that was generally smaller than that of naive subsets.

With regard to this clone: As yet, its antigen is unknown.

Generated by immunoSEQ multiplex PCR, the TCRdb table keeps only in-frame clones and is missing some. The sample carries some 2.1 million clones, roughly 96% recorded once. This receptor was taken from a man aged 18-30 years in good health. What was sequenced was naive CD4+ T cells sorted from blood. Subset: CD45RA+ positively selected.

CDR3 protein: CASSLGGEFNYGYTF. The CDR3 region has the DNA TGTGCCAGCAGCTTAGGTGGGGAGTTTAACTATGGCTACACCTTC. V gene TRBV5-4 combines with J gene TRBJ1-2; D remains ambiguous. The CDR3 has 15 amino acids. V gave up 2 bases and J gave up 1 base, with 12 bases separating them. Germline V lookup: CDR1 SGHNT, CDR2 YYREEE (reference sequence).